This T cell receptor (beta chain) was sequenced in a study of T cell responses to AZD1222 COVID-19 vaccine. Study overall: The study pooled second doses at about 4 or about 12 weeks.

Study outcomes and limitations: A mostly white British donor set with more females was recruited, and clonal diversity was possibly underestimated.

Concerning this clone: What it binds is unknown.

Here immunoSEQ multiplex PCR was the method, and the copy in TCRdb shows in-frame clones only, minus some. Here the sample spans 120,000 to 150,000 clones, more than 85% being singletons. Germline V CDR1 and CDR2: SGDLS, YYNGEE. CDR3 length: 13 residues. V lost 4 bases and J lost 4, with 8 bases in between. V usage is TRBV9 and J usage is TRBJ2-2, with D maybe TRBD1 (5 bases). The receptor was isolated from an adult in good health. Sequenced here: peripheral blood, sampled on day 0 of AZD1222 vaccination. The CDR3 here is CASSPRATGELFF. DNA for the CDR3: TGTGCCAGCAGCCCCAGGGCCACCGGGGAGCTGTTTTTT.